This T cell receptor (beta chain) emerged from a study of beta chain features in type 1 diabetes. The entirety of the isolated RNA underwent reverse transcription, so expressed TCRB transcripts were sequenced. The protocol was immunoSEQ multiplex PCR, while the TCRdb copy is restricted to in-frame clones and leaves out a portion. The sample has nearly 700,000 clones; 13% are singletons. V was pared by 11 bases and J by 5 bases, with 9 bases between. Germline V lookup: CDR1 SGHTA, CDR2 FQGNSA. The CDR3 runs 11 residues. Comments on this clone: Its antigen is as yet unknown.

Study conclusions and caveats: People with Type 1 diabetes carried modestly yet significantly shorter TCRB CDR3s in all four CD4+ subsets.

This receptor was obtained from a man younger than 30 with type 1 diabetes. This chain links TRBV7-2 with TRBJ2-2; D is uncertain. The sample comprised naive CD4+ T cells from blood. The CDR3 DNA reads TGTGCCCTCCGTGGGACCGGGGAGCTGTTTTTT. Amino acids: CALRGTGELFF.